A selection of T cell receptor beta chains follows, all from one sample in a study of cytomegalovirus exposure and HLA in healthy donors. Produced via immunoSEQ multiplex PCR; TCRdb's table is partial and in-frame only. The sample lists some 150,000 clones, around 75% occurring once. Input material: PBMCs. The origin of the receptors is a human donor in good health. The CDR3 runs from the conserved cysteine through the conserved F or W. D genes are given only for firm matches. Clone size is stated in some rows and not others, as once, few, many or a class when expanded.

TRBV9,-,TRBJ2-3,-,CASSADTTDTQYF,TGTGCCAGCAGCGCGGACACCACAGATACGCAGTATTTT
TRBV27,-,TRBJ2-1,-,CASSLAGPLQNSYNEQFF,TGTGCCAGCAGTTTAGCGGGACCCCTACAAAACTCCTACAATGAGCAGTTCTTC
TRBV27,TRBD2,TRBJ2-5,-,CASSPSGRAGETQYF,TGTGCCAGCAGTCCCAGCGGGAGGGCCGGGGAGACCCAGTACTTC
TRBV28,TRBD2,TRBJ2-2,-,CASSFGAGGPGGELFF,TGTGCCAGCAGTTTTGGTGCGGGAGGGCCAGGCGGGGAGCTGTTTTTT
TRBV13,-,TRBJ1-1,-,CASSLGHQGNTEAFF,TGTGCCAGCAGCTTAGGTCATCAGGGAAACACTGAAGCTTTCTTT
TRBV5-1,-,TRBJ2-7,-,CASSLVPGYEQYF,TGCGCCAGCAGCTTGGTCCCAGGGTACGAGCAGTACTTC
TRBV6-5,-,TRBJ2-3,-,CASRFVGADTQYF,TGTGCCAGCAGGTTCGTAGGAGCAGATACGCAGTATTTT
TRBV7-2,TRBD2,TRBJ2-1,-,CASSFPRTSGRSPYNEQFF,TGTGCCAGCAGCTTTCCCAGGACTAGCGGGAGAAGTCCCTACAATGAGCAGTTCTTC
TRBV7-2,-,TRBJ1-1,-,CASSLFIPEAFF,TGTGCCAGCAGCCTCTTTATTCCTGAAGCTTTCTTT
TRBV7-9,TRBD1,TRBJ2-5,-,CASSLKTGGQETQYF,TGTGCCAGCAGCCTGAAGACAGGGGGCCAAGAGACCCAGTACTTC
TRBV6-5,-,TRBJ2-2,few,CASSYSTSPTGELFF,TGTGCCAGCAGTTACTCCACTAGCCCTACCGGGGAGCTGTTTTTT
TRBV5-8,-,TRBJ2-2,-,CASRTGQLGELFF,TGTGCCAGCAGAACCGGACAGCTCGGGGAGCTGTTTTTT
TRBV2,-,TRBJ2-1,-,CASSETWGAGSLSREQFF,TGTGCCAGCAGTGAAACCTGGGGCGCGGGGAGTCTCTCCCGTGAGCAGTTCTTC
TRBV5-1,TRBD2,TRBJ2-2,-,CASSPNEGTSGTTNTGELFF,TGCGCCAGCAGCCCTAACGAGGGGACTAGCGGGACTACGAACACCGGGGAGCTGTTTTTT
TRBV6-5,-,TRBJ2-7,-,CASSYSGGSSYEQYF,TGTGCCAGCAGTTATTCGGGTGGGAGCTCCTACGAGCAGTACTTC
TRBV13,-,TRBJ2-2,-,CASSSSTGELFF,TGTGCCAGCAGCTCATCCACCGGGGAGCTGTTTTTT
TRBV6-5,-,TRBJ1-6,-,CASSYPGHSPLHF,TGTGCCAGCAGTTACCCAGGGCATTCACCCCTCCACTTT
TRBV27,-,TRBJ1-2,-,CASSLSGDGYTF,TGTGCCAGCAGTTTATCAGGGGATGGCTACACCTTC
TRBV7-9,-,TRBJ2-7,once,CASRPGGTAIYEQYF,TGTGCCAGTCGACCAGGGGGGACAGCGATCTACGAGCAGTACTTC
TRBV7-2,TRBD1,TRBJ2-1,-,CASSTQTGGNEQFF,TGTGCCAGCAGCACCCAAACAGGGGGGAATGAGCAGTTCTTC
TRBV7-9,TRBD1,TRBJ1-3,-,CASATGAGNTIYF,TGTGCCAGCGCGACAGGGGCTGGAAACACCATATATTTT
TRBV29-1,-,TRBJ1-3,-,CSVAVIGNTIYF,TGCAGCGTTGCAGTAATTGGAAACACCATATATTTT
TRBV15,-,TRBJ2-5,-,CATSRDWQDQETQYF,TGTGCCACCAGCAGAGATTGGCAGGACCAAGAGACCCAGTACTTC
TRBV9,TRBD1,TRBJ1-3,-,CASSVNPGQKEGNTIYF,TGTGCCAGCAGCGTCAACCCGGGACAGAAAGAAGGAAACACCATATATTTT
TRBV15,TRBD1,TRBJ2-1,-,CATSRGRGQGASEQFF,TGTGCCACCAGCAGAGGTCGCGGACAGGGGGCATCTGAGCAGTTCTTC
TRBV2,TRBD1,TRBJ2-3,-,CASSETGNLFTDTQYF,TGTGCCAGCAGTGAGACAGGGAACTTGTTTACGGATACGCAGTATTTT
TRBV10-3,-,TRBJ2-7,-,CAIRADGSEQYF,TGTGCCATCAGAGCGGATGGTAGCGAGCAGTACTTC
TRBV19,-,TRBJ1-1,few,CASRVAGRGNTEAFF,TGTGCCAGTAGAGTTGCTGGCAGGGGAAACACTGAAGCTTTCTTT
TRBV5-6,-,TRBJ1-1,-,CASSLTGLLSNTEAFF,TGTGCCAGCAGCTTGACAGGTCTACTCTCGAACACTGAAGCTTTCTTT
TRBV11-2,TRBD1,TRBJ1-5,-,CASSYGQGRNQPQHF,TGTGCCAGCAGCTACGGACAGGGACGAAATCAGCCCCAGCATTTT
TRBV7-2,TRBD2,TRBJ2-5,-,CASSTLRLAGGPQETQYF,TGTGCCAGCAGCACTTTACGACTAGCGGGGGGGCCCCAAGAGACCCAGTACTTC
TRBV6-1,TRBD1,TRBJ1-4,-,CASRDRADEKLFF,TGTGCCAGCAGGGACAGGGCAGATGAAAAACTGTTTTTT
TRBV5-6,-,TRBJ1-2,-,CASSEGRSVYGYTF,TGTGCCAGCAGCGAGGGTAGGTCGGTCTATGGCTACACCTTC
TRBV2,-,TRBJ1-5,once,CASDRYRRGGYSNQPQHF,TGTGCCAGCGATCGTTACAGGCGGGGGGGGTATAGCAATCAGCCCCAGCATTTT
TRBV7-7,-,TRBJ2-7,-,CASSEGKNYEQYF,TGTGCCAGCTCGGAGGGAAAAAACTACGAGCAGTACTTC
TRBV7-9,-,TRBJ1-1,-,CASREQELNTEAFF,TGTGCCAGCAGAGAACAGGAACTAAACACTGAAGCTTTCTTT
TRBV5-1,-,TRBJ2-7,-,CASSLEVRTSSYEQYF,TGCGCCAGCAGCTTGGAAGTTCGGACAAGCTCCTACGAGCAGTACTTC